This TCR beta chain was identified in a study of cytomegalovirus exposure and HLA in healthy donors. This clone was recorded only once. J lost 1 base, V lost 3 bases, and 7 bases had no gene match. Germline lookup yields CDR1 SGHRS and CDR2 YFSETQ. The CDR3 has 17 residues. Vbeta (60) and Jbeta (13) primers were used in the PCR. Profiling relied on immunoSEQ multiplex PCR, and the TCRdb table lists in-frame clones only, not all of them. The sample has about 130,000 clones; approximately 80% are singletons. This TCR was sampled from a female donor in good health and CMV-seronegative. The sample was PBMCs. The rearrangement links TRBV5-1 to TRBJ2-7; TRBD2 matches 13 bases. The CDR3: CASSSRTSGSRSYEQYF. Written as DNA, the CDR3 is TGCGCCAGCAGCTCCCGGACTAGCGGGAGTAGGTCCTACGAGCAGTACTTC.